The 19 T cell receptor beta chains reported below all come from one sample, sequenced in a study of blood T cell repertoires in COVID-19. The table came from immunoSEQ multiplex PCR; TCRdb's copy has only in-frame clones and leaves some out. The data contain tens of thousands of clones, around 89% of them singletons. The sequencing input was peripheral blood. These receptors all come from a man between 65 and 80 years old with active or convalescent COVID-19.

This clone was found once. The chain combines TRBV4-1 with TRBJ2-3, with D possibly TRBD2 on 6 matching bases. Trimming pared 1 base from V and 2 bases from J, leaving 13 bases between. CDR3 length equals 16 residues. Germline CDR1 is MGHRA and CDR2 is YSYEKL. The CDR3 here is CASSQVQTRITDTQYF. CDR3 nucleotides: TGCGCCAGCAGCCAAGTACAGACTAGGATCACAGATACGCAGTATTTT.

The chain links TRBV28 to TRBJ2-7; 8 bases map to TRBD1. From germline, CDR1 is MDHEN and CDR2 SYDVKM. Trimming removed 6 bases from V and 3 bases from J; junction bases left unmatched: 10. The CDR3 loop spans 15 amino acids. The DNA for the CDR3 is TGTGCCAGCAGCTCGTCGGGGGACAGGCTCTACGAGCAGTACTTC. It specifies CASSSSGDRLYEQYF.

This chain links TRBV24-1 with TRBJ2-1; 8 nucleotides match TRBD1. V shed 1 base and J 7 bases; nucleotides not matched to a gene: 5. Germline lookup yields CDR1 KGHDR and CDR2 SFDVKD. The CDR3 loop spans 15 amino acids. DNA of the CDR3: TGTGCCACCAGTGATTTCGGACAGGGTAGGAATGAGCAGTTCTTC. Encoded protein: CATSDFGQGRNEQFF.

The chain employs TRBV5-4 and TRBJ1-1; 9 bases agree with TRBD1. The junction had 9 bases not matched to a gene; V was cut back by 4 bases and J by 8 bases. CDR3 length: 14 amino acids. Germline V gene sequence: CDR1 SGHNT, CDR2 YYREEE (reference sequence). Here the CDR3 DNA reads TGTGCCAGCAGCACCGGGACAGGGAGGAACGAAGCTTTCTTT. Its translation is CASSTGTGRNEAFF.

This chain joins TRBV3-1 (or the pseudogene TRBV3-2) and TRBJ1-3; no firm D call. Looked up from germline, CDR1 is LGHDT and CDR2 is YNNKEL (reference sequence). The CDR3 spans 14 residues. Trimming removed 1 base from V and 2 bases from J, with 6 bases in between. CDR3 nucleotide sequence: TGTGCCAGCAGCCAAGCGAGGGCTGGAAACACCATATATTTT. It translates to CASSQARAGNTIYF.

This clone was observed a single time. The rearrangement joins TRBV28 to TRBJ1-3, with 11 bases matching TRBD1. J lost 4 bases, V lost 5 bases, and 1 base had no gene match. The CDR3 runs 14 residues. From germline, CDR1 is MDHEN and CDR2 SYDVKM. The DNA for the CDR3 is TGTGCCAGCAGTGGACAGGGGGCAGGAAACACCATATATTTT. The encoded protein is CASSGQGAGNTIYF.

This clone was counted a few times. The chain recombines TRBV9 with TRBJ2-7, with TRBD1 identical over 7 bases. Germline V lookup: CDR1 SGDLS, CDR2 YYNGEE. Losses at the gene ends were 0 bases for V and 2 bases for J; bases not matched to a gene: 11. The CDR3 spans 17 residues. DNA of the CDR3: TGTGCCAGCAGCGTAGATCCTGGAGGACAGGACACCTACGAGCAGTACTTC. Protein sequence: CASSVDPGGQDTYEQYF. Based on the CDR3 plus reference TRBV9 and TRBJ2-7, the full variable domain is DSGVTQTPKHLITATGQRVTLRCSPRSGDLSVYWYQQSLDQGLQFLIQYYNGEERAKGNILERFSAQQFPDLHSELNLSSLELGDSALYFCASSVDPGGQDTYEQYFGPGTRLTVT.

Comment on this clone: One junction end does not reproduce the germline sequence, and a read error may be involved. The CDR3, as DNA: TGTGCTAGCAGCCCCTCCCGGACTAGCGGGAAACAAGAGACCCAGTACTTC. Amino acid sequence: CASSPSRTSGKQETQYF. The chain is built from TRBV7-7 and TRBJ2-5; TRBD2 matches 12 bases. CDR3 length equals 17 residues. Germline V lookup: CDR1 SSHAT, CDR2 FNYEAQ (reference sequence).

The chain links TRBV15 to TRBJ2-3; 8 bases are shared with TRBD1. This CDR3 has 16 residues. CDR1 and CDR2 (germline): LNHNV, YYDKDF (reference sequence). The V gene end was trimmed by 0 bases and the J gene end by 5 bases; junction bases not matched to a gene: 7. For the CDR3, the DNA is TGTGCCACCAGCAGAGAAAGGCAGGGGGCCGGAGATACGCAGTATTTT. Protein: CATSRERQGAGDTQYF.

The gene calls are TRBV12-3 or TRBV12-4 and TRBJ1-1; 8 nucleotides agree with TRBD1. This CDR3 is built from 12 residues. The V gene end was trimmed by 7 bases and the J gene end by 5 bases; junction bases not matched to a gene: 3. The CDR3 loop is CASKGQGTEAFF. CDR3 in DNA: TGTGCCAGCAAAGGACAGGGAACTGAAGCTTTCTTT.

This rearrangement joins TRBV5-1 to TRBJ2-5, with a tentative D call TRBD2 (6 bases). V shed 2 bases and J shed 5 bases, with 10 bases lying between them. The CDR3 covers 13 residues. Germline CDR1 is SGHRS and CDR2 is YFSETQ. CDR3 nucleotides: TGCGCCAGCAGCTTAACGGGAGAGGAGACCCAGTACTTC. This sequence encodes CASSLTGEETQYF.

This sequence joins TRBV9 and TRBJ1-1; 10 bases are a match to TRBD1. Germline CDR1 SGDLS, CDR2 YYNGEE. V dropped 3 bases and J dropped 12; count of bases not matched to a gene: 8. The CDR3 is 13 amino acids. CDR3 amino acids: CASSGQGARYTFF. The DNA of the CDR3 is TGTGCCAGCAGCGGACAGGGGGCGCGGTATACTTTCTTT.

The V call is TRBV24-1, the J call TRBJ2-1; 9 nucleotides align to TRBD2. V shed 4 bases, J shed 6 bases, and the junction held 3 bases outside the gene matches. There are 14 residues in the CDR3. Looked up from germline, CDR1 is KGHDR and CDR2 is SFDVKD. The CDR3 spells CATSESGGINEQFF. The DNA of the CDR3 is TGTGCCACCAGTGAGAGCGGGGGGATCAATGAGCAGTTCTTC.

This clone was observed a few times. The chain carries TRBV4-1 and TRBJ2-2, with TRBD2 as a possible D gene (7 bases). CDR3 length equals 20 residues. Germline CDR1 is MGHRA and CDR2 is YSYEKL. Trimming removed 0 bases from V and 3 bases from J, with 23 bases in between. CDR3 sequence (DNA): TGCGCCAGCAGCCAAGACCCGTCGGGGAAAGGGGGGGATCACACCGGGGAGCTGTTTTTT. Translation gives CASSQDPSGKGGDHTGELFF.

This clone was picked up one time. A read error may produce the germline difference seen at one junction end. The V gene is TRBV19, the J gene TRBJ2-1, with 7 bases matching TRBD1. The CDR3 sequence is 17 residues long. Germline V gives CDR1 LNHDA, CDR2 SQIVND (reference sequence). The CDR3, as DNA: TGTGCCAGTAGTATAGACCTGGACAGGCACTCCTTCAATGAGCAGTTCTTC. This sequence encodes CASSIDLDRHSFNEQFF.

The rearrangement joins TRBV27 to TRBJ2-1, with D unresolved. Looked up from germline, CDR1 is MNHEY and CDR2 is SMNVEV (reference sequence). V was pared by 6 bases and J by 4 bases, with 10 bases between. The CDR3 sequence is 13 residues long. The CDR3 coding sequence is TGTGCCAGCAGCCCGATCACTTACAATGAGCAGTTCTTC. Its protein product is CASSPITYNEQFF.

The chain carries TRBV10-3 and TRBJ2-1; D possibly corresponds to TRBD2 (5 bases). The V end lost 11 bases, the J end lost 4 bases, and 15 bases lay between the germline ends. The CDR3 loop spans 13 amino acids. Germline V gene data show CDR1 as ENHRY and CDR2 as SYGVKD. CDR3 sequence (DNA): TGTGCCTCTGGGCCGGGAAGGTACAATGAGCAGTTCTTC. It codes for CASGPGRYNEQFF.

The chain employs TRBV7-2 and TRBJ1-6; TRBD1 agrees at 9 bases. The length of the CDR3 is 14 residues. V lost 3 bases and J lost 14; bases outside the gene matches: 8. Germline V gene data show CDR1 as SGHTA and CDR2 as FQGNSA. CDR3 DNA: TGTGCCAGCAGCTTCTCCGGGACAGGGATGGCCCTCCACTTT. Protein product: CASSFSGTGMALHF.

The genes are TRBV9 and TRBJ2-3, with 9 nucleotides matching TRBD1. The germline V gene has CDR1 SGDLS and CDR2 YYNGEE. The V gene end was trimmed by 5 bases and the J gene end by 2 bases; junction bases not matched to a gene: 6. This CDR3 is 15 amino acids long. The CDR3 nucleotides are TGTGCCAGCAGTGATAGACAGGGGGTCACAGATACGCAGTATTTT. Its protein is CASSDRQGVTDTQYF.